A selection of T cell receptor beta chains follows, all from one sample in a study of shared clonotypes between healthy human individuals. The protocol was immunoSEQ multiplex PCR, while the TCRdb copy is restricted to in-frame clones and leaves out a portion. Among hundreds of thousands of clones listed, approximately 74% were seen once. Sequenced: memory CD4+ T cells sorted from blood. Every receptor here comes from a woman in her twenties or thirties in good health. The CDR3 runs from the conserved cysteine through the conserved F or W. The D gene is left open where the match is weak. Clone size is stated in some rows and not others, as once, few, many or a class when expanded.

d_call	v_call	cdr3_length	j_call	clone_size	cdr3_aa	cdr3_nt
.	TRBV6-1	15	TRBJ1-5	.	CASSSRDGNNQPQHF	TGTGCCAGCAGTTCCCGGGACGGGAACAATCAGCCCCAGCATTTT
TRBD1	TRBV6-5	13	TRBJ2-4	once	CASSLDRVDIQYF	TGTGCCAGCAGCTTGGACAGGGTTGACATTCAGTACTTC
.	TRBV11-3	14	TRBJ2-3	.	CASSLDRRTDTQYF	TGTGCCAGCAGCTTAGACAGACGCACAGATACGCAGTATTTT
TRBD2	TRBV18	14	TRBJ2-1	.	CASSPAREPLEQFF	TGTGCCAGCTCACCGGCGCGGGAGCCTCTTGAGCAGTTCTTC
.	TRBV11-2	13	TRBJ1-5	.	CASSLDGSQPQHF	TGTGCCAGCAGCTTAGATGGGTCTCAGCCCCAGCATTTT
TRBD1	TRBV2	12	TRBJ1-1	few	CASRGQSTEAFF	TGTGCCAGCAGGGGACAGAGCACTGAAGCTTTCTTT
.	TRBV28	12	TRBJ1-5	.	CASRAEAQPQHF	TGTGCCAGCAGAGCTGAAGCGCAGCCCCAGCATTTT
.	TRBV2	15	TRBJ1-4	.	CASSVSGIGNEKLFF	TGTGCCAGCAGTGTCTCCGGGATTGGGAATGAAAAACTGTTTTTT
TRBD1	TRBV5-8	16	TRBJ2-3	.	CASSPRDRGGKDTQYF	TGTGCCAGCAGCCCCCGGGACAGGGGAGGGAAGGATACGCAGTATTTT
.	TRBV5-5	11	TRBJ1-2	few	CASGTNYGYTF	TGTGCCAGCGGGACCAACTATGGCTACACCTTC
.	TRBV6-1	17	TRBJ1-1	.	CASSEARRGRWNTEAFF	TGTGCCAGCAGTGAAGCGCGGCGGGGGCGGTGGAACACTGAAGCTTTCTTT
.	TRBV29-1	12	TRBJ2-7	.	CSVGRVSGEQYF	TGCAGCGTTGGCCGAGTCTCGGGGGAGCAGTACTTC
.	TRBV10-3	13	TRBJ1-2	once	CAISEGQTYGYTF	TGTGCCATCAGTGAGGGACAGACGTATGGCTACACCTTC
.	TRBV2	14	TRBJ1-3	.	CASSGSGSGNTIYF	TGTGCCAGCAGTGGATCAGGGTCTGGAAACACCATATATTTT
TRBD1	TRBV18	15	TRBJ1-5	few	CASSPTGDSNQPQHF	TGTGCCAGCTCACCGACAGGGGATAGCAATCAGCCCCAGCATTTT
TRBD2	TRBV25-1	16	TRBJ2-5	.	CASSGWGSGLRETQYF	TGTGCCAGCAGTGGCTGGGGTAGCGGGTTGAGAGAGACCCAGTACTTC
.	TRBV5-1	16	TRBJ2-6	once	CASSLVVQSGANVLTF	TGCGCCAGCAGCTTGGTAGTCCAGTCTGGGGCCAACGTCCTGACTTTC
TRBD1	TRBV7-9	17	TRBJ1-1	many	CASSSNRGKIPNTEAFF	TGTGCCAGCAGCTCAAACAGGGGGAAAATCCCGAACACTGAAGCTTTCTTT
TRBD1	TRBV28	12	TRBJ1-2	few	CASRRTGDGYTF	TGTGCCAGCAGACGGACAGGGGATGGCTACACCTTC
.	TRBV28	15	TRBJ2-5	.	CASSPLDSPPATQYF	TGTGCCAGCAGTCCCCTAGACAGCCCGCCCGCGACCCAGTACTTC
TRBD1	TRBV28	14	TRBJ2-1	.	CASNPTGGYNEQFF	TGTGCCAGCAACCCGACAGGGGGCTACAATGAGCAGTTCTTC
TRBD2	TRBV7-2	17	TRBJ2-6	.	CASSGLAGSPGANVLTF	TGTGCCAGCAGCGGACTAGCGGGTTCTCCTGGGGCCAACGTCCTGACTTTC
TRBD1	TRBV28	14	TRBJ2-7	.	CASSLGQGSYEQYF	TGTGCCAGCAGTTTGGGACAGGGGTCCTACGAGCAGTACTTC
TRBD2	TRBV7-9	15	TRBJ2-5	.	CASSLMPSGEETQYF	TGTGCCAGCAGCTTAATGCCTAGCGGGGAAGAGACCCAGTACTTC
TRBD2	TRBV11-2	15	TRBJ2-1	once	CASSGAGLVNNEQFF	TGTGCCAGCAGCGGAGCGGGACTCGTCAACAATGAGCAGTTCTTC
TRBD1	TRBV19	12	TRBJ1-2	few	CAAEDRNYGYTF	TGTGCCGCCGAGGACAGGAACTATGGCTACACCTTC
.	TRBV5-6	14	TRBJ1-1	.	CASTGAQGNTEAFF	TGTGCCAGCACAGGCGCCCAGGGGAACACTGAAGCTTTCTTT
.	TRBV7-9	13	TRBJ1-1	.	CASSFGVDTEAFF	TGTGCCAGCAGCTTCGGCGTTGACACTGAAGCTTTCTTT
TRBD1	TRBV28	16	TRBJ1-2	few	CASRTSPTGSGYGYTF	TGTGCCAGCAGAACCTCACCGACAGGGTCGGGCTATGGCTACACCTTC
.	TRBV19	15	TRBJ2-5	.	CASSKMLAKQETQYF	TGTGCCAGTAGTAAAATGCTAGCGAAGCAAGAGACCCAGTACTTC
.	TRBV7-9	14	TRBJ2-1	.	CASSPSGTGNEQFF	TGTGCCAGCAGCCCTAGCGGGACAGGCAATGAGCAGTTCTTC
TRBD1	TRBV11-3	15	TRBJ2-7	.	CASSLGTGKIYEQYF	TGTGCCAGCAGCCTCGGGACAGGAAAAATCTACGAGCAGTACTTC
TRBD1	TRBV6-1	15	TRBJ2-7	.	CASSEGTGESYEQYF	TGTGCCAGCAGTGAGGGGACAGGGGAGTCCTACGAGCAGTACTTC
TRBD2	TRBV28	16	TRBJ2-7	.	CASSLTTGGRIYEQYF	TGTGCCAGCAGTTTAACCACCGGCGGGAGAATATACGAGCAGTACTTC
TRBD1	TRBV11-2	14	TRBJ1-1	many	CASSSQGGGTEAFF	TGTGCCAGCAGCTCACAGGGGGGTGGCACTGAAGCTTTCTTT
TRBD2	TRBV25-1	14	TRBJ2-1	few	CASSEGTSGRVQFF	TGTGCCAGCAGTGAAGGGACTAGCGGGAGGGTTCAGTTCTTC
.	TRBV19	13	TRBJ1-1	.	CASKGVLNTEAFF	TGTGCCAGTAAAGGGGTTCTGAACACTGAAGCTTTCTTT
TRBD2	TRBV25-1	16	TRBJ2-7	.	CASSRGMGLAGREQYF	TGTGCCAGCAGCAGGGGGATGGGACTAGCGGGACGCGAGCAGTACTTC
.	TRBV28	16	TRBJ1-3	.	CASSLLRGRAGNTIYF	TGTGCCAGCAGTTTGTTGAGGGGCAGGGCTGGAAACACCATATATTTT
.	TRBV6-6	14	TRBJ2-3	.	CASSAGRNTDTQYF	TGTGCCAGCAGCGCGGGGCGGAACACAGATACGCAGTATTTT
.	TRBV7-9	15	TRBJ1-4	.	CASSPPDRVNEKLFF	TGTGCCAGCAGCCCCCCGGACAGAGTGAATGAAAAACTGTTTTTT
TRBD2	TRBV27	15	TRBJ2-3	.	CASSSLAGRTDTQYF	TGTGCCAGCAGCTCTCTAGCGGGCCGCACAGATACGCAGTATTTT
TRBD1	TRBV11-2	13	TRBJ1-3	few	CASSPGQANTIYF	TGTGCCAGCAGCCCGGGACAGGCAAACACCATATATTTT
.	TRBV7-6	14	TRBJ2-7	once	CASSPQPDSYEQYF	TGTGCCAGCAGCCCCCAACCCGACAGCTACGAGCAGTACTTC
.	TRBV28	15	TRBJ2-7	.	CASSPGASYSYEQYF	TGTGCCAGCAGCCCCGGTGCCTCCTACTCCTACGAGCAGTACTTC
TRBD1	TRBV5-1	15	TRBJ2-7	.	CASAVGGTGVYEQYF	TGCGCCAGCGCGGTCGGAGGGACAGGGGTTTACGAGCAGTACTTC
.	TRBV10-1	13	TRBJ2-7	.	CASGTGHSYEQYF	TGCGCCAGCGGGACGGGTCACTCCTACGAGCAGTACTTC
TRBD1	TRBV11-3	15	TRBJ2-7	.	CASSSGQGKSYEQYF	TGTGCCAGCAGCTCTGGACAGGGAAAGTCCTACGAGCAGTACTTC
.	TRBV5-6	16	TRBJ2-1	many	CASSPGWVELVNEQFF	TGTGCCAGCAGCCCGGGGTGGGTGGAGCTTGTCAATGAGCAGTTCTTC
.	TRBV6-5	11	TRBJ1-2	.	CASRGGRGYTF	TGTGCCAGCAGGGGAGGACGGGGCTACACCTTC
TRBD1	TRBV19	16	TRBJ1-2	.	CASSAQGASLGNGYTF	TGTGCCAGTAGTGCGCAGGGGGCCTCCTTGGGAAATGGCTACACCTTC
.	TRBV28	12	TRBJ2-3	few	CASSLRGITQYF	TGTGCCAGCAGTTTACGGGGGATTACGCAGTATTTT
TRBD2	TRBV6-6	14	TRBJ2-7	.	CASSYGREGYEQYF	TGTGCCAGCAGTTACGGGCGGGAGGGCTACGAGCAGTACTTC
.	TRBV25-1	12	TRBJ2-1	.	CASRRGPNEQFF	TGTGCCAGCAGGAGAGGACCCAATGAGCAGTTCTTC